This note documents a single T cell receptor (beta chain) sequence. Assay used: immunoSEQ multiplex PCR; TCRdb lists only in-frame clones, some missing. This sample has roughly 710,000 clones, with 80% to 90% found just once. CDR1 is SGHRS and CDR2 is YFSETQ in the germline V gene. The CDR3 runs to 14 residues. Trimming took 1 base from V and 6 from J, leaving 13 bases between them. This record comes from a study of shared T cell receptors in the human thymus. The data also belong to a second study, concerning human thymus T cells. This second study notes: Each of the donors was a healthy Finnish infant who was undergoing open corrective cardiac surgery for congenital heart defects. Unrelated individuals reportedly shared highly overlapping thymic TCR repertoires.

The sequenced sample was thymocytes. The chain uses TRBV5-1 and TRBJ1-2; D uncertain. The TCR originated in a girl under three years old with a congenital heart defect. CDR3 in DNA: TGCGCCAGCAGCTTGTTCGGGATGTTGGATGGCTACACCTTC. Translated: CASSLFGMLDGYTF.